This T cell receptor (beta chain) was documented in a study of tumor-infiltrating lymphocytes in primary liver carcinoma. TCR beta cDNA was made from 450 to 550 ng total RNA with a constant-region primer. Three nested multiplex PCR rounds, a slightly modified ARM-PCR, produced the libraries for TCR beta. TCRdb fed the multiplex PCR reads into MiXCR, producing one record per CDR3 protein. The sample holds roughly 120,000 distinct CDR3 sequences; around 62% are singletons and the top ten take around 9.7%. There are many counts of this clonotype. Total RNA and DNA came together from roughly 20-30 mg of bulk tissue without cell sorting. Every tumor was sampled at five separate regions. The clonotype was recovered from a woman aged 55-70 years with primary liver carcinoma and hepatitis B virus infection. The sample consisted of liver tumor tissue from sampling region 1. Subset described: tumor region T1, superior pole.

The CDR3 region has the DNA TGTGCCAGCAGTGACCCGGGACAGCTAGCCAAAAACATTCAGTACTTC. This sequence encodes CASSDPGQLAKNIQYF. This chain uses TRBV6-1 with TRBJ2-4, with TRBD1 matching over 7 bases. The CDR3 has 16 residues. Trimming at V came to 3 bases and at J to 0 bases, leaving 5 bases not matched to a gene. Germline assignment: CDR1 MNHNS and CDR2 SASEGT.